This T cell receptor beta chain was sequenced in a study of T-cell memory formation after mild COVID-19. Study in general: Largely donor-specific sequence clusters came from a couple of donors.

As regards this clonotype: Its target is unknown.

Germline loops: CDR1 KGHSH, CDR2 LQKENI. CDR3 length equals 12 residues. V lost 6 bases and J 4 bases, leaving 9 bases between the germline ends. Overall study results and limits: For second-wave clones that peaked at day 37, SARS-CoV-2 specificity went unverified. Some clones that responded turned up in pre-infection memory, which suggests that cross-reactive memory joined in.

5'RACE with constant-segment primers built TCRalpha and TCRbeta cDNA libraries with UMIs. TCRdb itself ran the 5' RACE reads through MiXCR, one entry per CDR3 protein. This sample yields fewer than 400,000 distinct CDR3 sequences, of which 13% are seen a single time; 20% to 25% belongs to the top ten. The receptor comes from a man aged 18 to 35 who had mild COVID-19 (a few samples of this study predate the infection). Cell type and time point are not known. Sequences were obtained from PBMCs or a T cell subset sorted from them (not recorded which). V gene TRBV18 combines with J gene TRBJ1-1; no clear D. The CDR3 nucleotides are TGTGCCAGCTCTCCATCCCTCACTGAAGCTTTCTTT. The encoded protein is CASSPSLTEAFF.